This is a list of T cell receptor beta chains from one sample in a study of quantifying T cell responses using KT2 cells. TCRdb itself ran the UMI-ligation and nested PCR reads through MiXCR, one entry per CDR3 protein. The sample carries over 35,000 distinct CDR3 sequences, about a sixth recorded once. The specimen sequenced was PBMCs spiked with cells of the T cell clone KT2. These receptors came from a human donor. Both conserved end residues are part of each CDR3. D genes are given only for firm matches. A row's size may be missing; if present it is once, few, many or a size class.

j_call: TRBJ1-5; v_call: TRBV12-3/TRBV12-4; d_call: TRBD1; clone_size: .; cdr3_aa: CASSPGTGANQPQHF; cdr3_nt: TGTGCCAGCAGTCCGGGGACAGGGGCCAATCAGCCCCAGCATTTT
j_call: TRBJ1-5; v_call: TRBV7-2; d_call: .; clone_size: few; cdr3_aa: CASSLANSNQPQHF; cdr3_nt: TGTGCCAGCAGCTTAGCGAACAGCAATCAGCCCCAGCATTTT
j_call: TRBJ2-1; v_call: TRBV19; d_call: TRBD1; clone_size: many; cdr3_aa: CASRGDRGSNEQFF; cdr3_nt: TGTGCCAGTAGGGGAGACAGGGGGTCGAATGAGCAGTTCTTC
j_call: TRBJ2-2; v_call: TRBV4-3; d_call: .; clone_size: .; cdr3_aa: CASSQDPLLNTGELFF; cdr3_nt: TGCGCCAGCAGCCAAGACCCTCTTCTGAACACCGGGGAGCTGTTTTTT
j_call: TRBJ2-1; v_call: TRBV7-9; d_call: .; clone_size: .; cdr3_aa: CASSRTLPSYNEQFF; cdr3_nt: TGTGCCAGCAGCAGGACCCTCCCCTCCTACAATGAGCAGTTCTTC
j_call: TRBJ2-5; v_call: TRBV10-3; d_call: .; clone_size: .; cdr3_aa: CAISEFGFQETQYF; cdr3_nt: TGTGCCATCAGTGAGTTCGGCTTCCAAGAGACCCAGTACTTC
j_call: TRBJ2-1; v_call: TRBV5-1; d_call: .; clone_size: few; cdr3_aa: CASGRAVTYNEQFF; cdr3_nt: TGCGCCAGCGGCAGGGCAGTAACTTACAATGAGCAGTTCTTC
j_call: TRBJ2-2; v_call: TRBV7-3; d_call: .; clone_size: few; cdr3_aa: CASSLRSGIAGELFF; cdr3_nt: TGTGCCAGCAGCTTAAGGTCCGGAATCGCCGGGGAGCTGTTTTTT
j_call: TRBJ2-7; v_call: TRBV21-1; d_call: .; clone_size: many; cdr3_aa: CASSKASSSGSYEQYF; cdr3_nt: TGTGCCAGCAGCAAAGCTAGTAGTTCAGGCTCCTACGAGCAGTACTTC
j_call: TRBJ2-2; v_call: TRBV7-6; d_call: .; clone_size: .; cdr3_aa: CASREGTELFF; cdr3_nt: TGTGCCAGCAGGGAGGGTACGGAGCTGTTTTTT
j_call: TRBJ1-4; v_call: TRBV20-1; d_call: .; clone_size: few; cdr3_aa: CSAKHRLSEKLFF; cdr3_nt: TGCAGTGCTAAGCATAGATTGAGTGAAAAACTGTTTTTT
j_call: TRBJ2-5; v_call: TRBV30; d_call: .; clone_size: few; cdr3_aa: CAWSVRGVGETQYF; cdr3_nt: TGTGCCTGGAGTGTCCGCGGGGTGGGAGAGACCCAGTACTTC
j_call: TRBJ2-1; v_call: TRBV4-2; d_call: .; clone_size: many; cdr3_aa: CASSQEGSGEKEQFF; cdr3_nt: TGTGCCAGCAGCCAAGAGGGGTCAGGGGAGAAGGAGCAGTTCTTC
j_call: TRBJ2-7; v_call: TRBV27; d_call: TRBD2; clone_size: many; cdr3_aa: CASSLSGLAGEQYF; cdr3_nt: TGTGCCAGCAGTTTATCCGGCCTAGCGGGGGAGCAGTACTTC
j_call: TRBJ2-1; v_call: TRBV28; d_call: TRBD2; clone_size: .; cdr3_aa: CASSLGPGTSSMDEQFF; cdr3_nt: TGTGCCAGCAGTCTAGGCCCCGGGACTAGTAGTATGGATGAGCAGTTCTTC
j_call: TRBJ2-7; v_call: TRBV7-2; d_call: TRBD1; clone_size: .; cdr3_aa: CASSLGQGSFREQYF; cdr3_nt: TGTGCCAGCAGCTTGGGACAGGGTAGTTTTCGCGAGCAGTACTTC
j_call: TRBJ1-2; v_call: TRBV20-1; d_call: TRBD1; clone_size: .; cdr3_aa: CSARTTGSDGYTF; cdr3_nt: TGCAGTGCTAGAACGACAGGGTCGGATGGCTACACCTTC
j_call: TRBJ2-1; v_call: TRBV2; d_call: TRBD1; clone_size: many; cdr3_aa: CASSKGQGAGEQFF; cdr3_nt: TGTGCCAGCAGTAAGGGACAGGGGGCTGGTGAGCAGTTCTTC
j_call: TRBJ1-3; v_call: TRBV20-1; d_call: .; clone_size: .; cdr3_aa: CSASKGIGNTIYF; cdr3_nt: TGCAGTGCATCCAAGGGAATTGGAAACACCATATATTTT
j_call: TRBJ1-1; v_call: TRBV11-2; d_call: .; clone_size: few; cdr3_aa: CASRRLEAFF; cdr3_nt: TGTGCCAGCCGCCGATTGGAAGCTTTCTTT
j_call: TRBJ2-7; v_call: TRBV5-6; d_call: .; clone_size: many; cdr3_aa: CASSSFYEQYF; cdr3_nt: TGTGCCAGCAGTTCCTTCTACGAGCAGTACTTC
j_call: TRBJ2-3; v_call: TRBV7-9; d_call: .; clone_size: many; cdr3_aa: CASSLEVAADTQYF; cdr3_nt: TGTGCCAGCAGCTTAGAGGTAGCGGCAGATACGCAGTATTTT
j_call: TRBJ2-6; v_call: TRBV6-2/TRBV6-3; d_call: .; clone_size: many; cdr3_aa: CASRPSSGANVLTF; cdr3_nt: TGTGCCAGCAGGCCCAGCTCTGGGGCCAACGTCCTGACTTTC
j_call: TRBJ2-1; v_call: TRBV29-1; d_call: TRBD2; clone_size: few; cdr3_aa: CSVESRGGLADEQFF; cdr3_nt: TGCAGCGTTGAAAGTAGGGGCGGACTAGCGGATGAGCAGTTCTTC
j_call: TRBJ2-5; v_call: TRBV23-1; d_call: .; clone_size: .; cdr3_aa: CASLPPELGRGGRETQYF; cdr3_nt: TGCGCCAGCCTTCCCCCTGAGCTCGGGCGGGGAGGCCGAGAGACCCAGTACTTC
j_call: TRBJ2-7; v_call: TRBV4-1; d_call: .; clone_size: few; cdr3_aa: CASSQVVQGSGEQYF; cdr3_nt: TGCGCCAGCAGCCAAGTGGTTCAGGGATCAGGCGAGCAGTACTTC
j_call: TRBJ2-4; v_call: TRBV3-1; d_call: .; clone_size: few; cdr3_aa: CASSIGGTKNIQYF; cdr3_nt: TGTGCCAGCAGTATAGGGGGAACAAAAAACATTCAGTACTTC
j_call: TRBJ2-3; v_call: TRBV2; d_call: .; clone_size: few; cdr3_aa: CASSYTDTQYF; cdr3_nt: TGTGCCAGCAGCTACACAGATACGCAGTATTTT
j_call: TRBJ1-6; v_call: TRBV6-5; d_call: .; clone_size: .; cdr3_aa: CASSYSDRSWSPLNF; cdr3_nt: TGTGCCAGCAGTTACTCGGATCGCTCTTGGTCACCCCTCAACTTT
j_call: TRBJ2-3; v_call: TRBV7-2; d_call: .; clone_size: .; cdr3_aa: CASSPVAGAPFDTQYF; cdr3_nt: TGTGCCAGCAGCCCTGTGGCGGGGGCCCCCTTCGATACGCAGTATTTT
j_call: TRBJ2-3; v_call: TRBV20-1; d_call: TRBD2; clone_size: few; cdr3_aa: CSATPGLAGVSDTQYF; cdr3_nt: TGCAGTGCTACCCCAGGACTAGCGGGAGTGTCAGATACGCAGTATTTT
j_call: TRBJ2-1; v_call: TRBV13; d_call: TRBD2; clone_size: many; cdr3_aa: CASSPMGTSPQYEQFF; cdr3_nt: TGTGCCAGCAGCCCGATGGGGACTAGCCCTCAGTATGAGCAGTTCTTC
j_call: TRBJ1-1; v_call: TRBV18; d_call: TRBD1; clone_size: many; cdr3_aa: CASSQTGTGLEAFF; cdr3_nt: TGTGCCAGCTCACAAACCGGGACAGGGCTTGAAGCTTTCTTT
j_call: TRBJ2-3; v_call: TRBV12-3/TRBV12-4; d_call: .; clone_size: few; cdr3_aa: CASSFRGTDTQYF; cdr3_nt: TGTGCCAGCAGTTTTCGGGGCACAGATACGCAGTATTTT
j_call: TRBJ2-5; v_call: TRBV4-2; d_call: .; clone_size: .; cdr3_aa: CASSQGIDAAGQETQYF; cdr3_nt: TGTGCCAGCAGCCAAGGAATAGATGCGGCAGGTCAAGAGACCCAGTACTTC
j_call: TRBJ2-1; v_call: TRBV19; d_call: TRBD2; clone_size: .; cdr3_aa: CASSIYSGSSYNEQFF; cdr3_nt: TGTGCCAGTAGTATATATAGCGGGAGCTCCTACAATGAGCAGTTCTTC
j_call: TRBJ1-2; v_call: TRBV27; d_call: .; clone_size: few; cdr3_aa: CASSLSGDGYTF; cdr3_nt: TGTGCCAGCAGTTTGTCAGGGGATGGCTACACCTTC